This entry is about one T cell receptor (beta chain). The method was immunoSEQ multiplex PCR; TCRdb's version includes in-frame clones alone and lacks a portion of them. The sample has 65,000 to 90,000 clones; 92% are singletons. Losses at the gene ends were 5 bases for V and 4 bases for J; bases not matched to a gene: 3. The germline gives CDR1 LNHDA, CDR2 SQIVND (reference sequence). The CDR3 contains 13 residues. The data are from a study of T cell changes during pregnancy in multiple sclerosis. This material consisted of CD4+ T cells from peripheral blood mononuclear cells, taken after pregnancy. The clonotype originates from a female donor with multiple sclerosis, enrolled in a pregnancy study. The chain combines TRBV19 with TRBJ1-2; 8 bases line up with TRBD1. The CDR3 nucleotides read TGTGCCAGTAGTGTAACAGGGGGCTATGGCTACACCTTC. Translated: CASSVTGGYGYTF.